This TCR beta chain was retrieved from a study of response to subunit inactivated influenza vaccine. This clonotype was seen more than once but under ten times. Its antigen is not known. TCRdb reprocessed the RT-PCR reads via MiXCR and lists one record per CDR3 protein. The top ten hold approximately 8.3% of the sample, which has 200,000 to 300,000 distinct CDR3 sequences, more than 9% seen once. Regarding the study as a whole: New T cells are recruited in small numbers by each seasonal influenza vaccination, according to the authors' suggestion.

This receptor was obtained from a man aged 50-60 years who received an inactivated influenza vaccine. The sample in question was non-naive T cells sorted from PBMCs, obtained less than 15 days before vaccination.

The CDR3 protein is CAISARQGSNEQFF. The CDR3 region has the DNA TGTGCCATCAGTGCTAGGCAGGGGTCCAATGAGCAGTTCTTC. This chain uses TRBV10-3 with TRBJ2-1; D perhaps matches TRBD1 (6 bases). Germline-derived CDR1 and CDR2 are ENHRY and SYGVKD. The V and J ends lost 4 bases and 6 bases respectively, with 13 bases between them. CDR3 length: 14 residues.